This T cell receptor beta chain was recovered during a study of T-cell memory formation after mild COVID-19. At the level of the study: The TCR clusters were mostly specific to one donor. Findings and caveats of the study: Pre-infection memory contained some responding clones, which suggested that cross-reactive memory had joined.

Looked up from germline, CDR1 is SGDLS and CDR2 is YYNGEE. This CDR3 is built from 13 residues. The V end lost 4 bases, the J end lost 7 bases, and 14 bases lay between the germline ends. This clonotype was seen many times. Its target is unknown. MiXCR, applied by TCRdb to the 5' RACE reads, yields one record per CDR3 protein. The sample records fewer than 50,000 distinct CDR3 sequences, under 7.5% being singletons. This chain connects TRBV9 to TRBJ2-5; D remains unclear. This sequence was found in a man aged 18 to 30 who had mild COVID-19 (a few samples of this study predate the infection). Cell type and time point are not known. Source material: PBMCs or a T cell subset sorted from them (not recorded which). The CDR3 DNA is TGTGCCAGCAGCCCGGACGTCCTAGGGACCCAGTACTTC. Protein: CASSPDVLGTQYF. Filled out from reference TRBV9 and TRBJ2-5, the complete variable domain reads DSGVTQTPKHLITATGQRVTLRCSPRSGDLSVYWYQQSLDQGLQFLIQYYNGEERAKGNILERFSAQQFPDLHSELNLSSLELGDSALYFCASSPDVLGTQYFGPGTRLLVL.